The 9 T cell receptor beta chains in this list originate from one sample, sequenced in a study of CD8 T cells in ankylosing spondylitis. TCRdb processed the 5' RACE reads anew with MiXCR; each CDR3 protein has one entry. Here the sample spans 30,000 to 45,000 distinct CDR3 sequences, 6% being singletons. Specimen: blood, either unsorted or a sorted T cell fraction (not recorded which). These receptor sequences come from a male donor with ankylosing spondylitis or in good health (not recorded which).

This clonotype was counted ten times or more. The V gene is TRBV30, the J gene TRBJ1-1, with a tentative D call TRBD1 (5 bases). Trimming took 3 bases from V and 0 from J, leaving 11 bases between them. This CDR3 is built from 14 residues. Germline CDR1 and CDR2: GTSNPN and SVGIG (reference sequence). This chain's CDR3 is CAWSKDTLNTEAFF. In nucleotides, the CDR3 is TGTGCCTGGAGCAAGGACACCCTGAACACTGAAGCTTTCTTT.

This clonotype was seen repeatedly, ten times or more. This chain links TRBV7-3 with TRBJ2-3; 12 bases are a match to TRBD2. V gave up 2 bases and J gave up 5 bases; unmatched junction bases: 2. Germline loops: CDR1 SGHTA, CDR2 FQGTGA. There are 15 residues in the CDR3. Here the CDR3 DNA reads TGTGCCAGCAGCTTACTAGCGGGAGGGCAAGATACGCAGTATTTT. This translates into CASSLLAGGQDTQYF.

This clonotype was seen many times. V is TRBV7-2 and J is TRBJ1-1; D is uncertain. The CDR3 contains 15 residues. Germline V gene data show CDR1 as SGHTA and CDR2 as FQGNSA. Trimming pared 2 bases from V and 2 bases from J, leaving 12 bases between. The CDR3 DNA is TGTGCCAGCAGCTTAAGGATAGGACTTAACACTGAAGCTTTCTTT. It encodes CASSLRIGLNTEAFF.

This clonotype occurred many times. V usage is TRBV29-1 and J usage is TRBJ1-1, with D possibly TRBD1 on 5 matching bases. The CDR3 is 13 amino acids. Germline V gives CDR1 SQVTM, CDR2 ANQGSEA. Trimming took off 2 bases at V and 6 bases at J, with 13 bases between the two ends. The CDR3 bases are TGCAGCGTTGAACTCCGGGTAGGGGCTGAAGCTTTCTTT. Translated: CSVELRVGAEAFF.

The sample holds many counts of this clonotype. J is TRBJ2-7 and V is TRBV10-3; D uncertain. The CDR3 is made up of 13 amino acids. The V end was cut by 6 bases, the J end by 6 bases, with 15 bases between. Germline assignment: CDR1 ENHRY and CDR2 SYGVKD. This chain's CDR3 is CAIRAIPSSEQYF. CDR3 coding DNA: TGTGCCATCAGAGCCATCCCTAGTAGCGAGCAGTACTTC.

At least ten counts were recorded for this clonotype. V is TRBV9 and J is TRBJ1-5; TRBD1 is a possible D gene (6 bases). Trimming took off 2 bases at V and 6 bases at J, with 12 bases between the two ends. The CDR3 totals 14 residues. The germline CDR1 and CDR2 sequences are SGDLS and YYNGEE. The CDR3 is CASSVGHASQPQHF. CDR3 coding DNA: TGTGCCAGCAGCGTGGGACACGCCTCTCAGCCCCAGCATTTT.

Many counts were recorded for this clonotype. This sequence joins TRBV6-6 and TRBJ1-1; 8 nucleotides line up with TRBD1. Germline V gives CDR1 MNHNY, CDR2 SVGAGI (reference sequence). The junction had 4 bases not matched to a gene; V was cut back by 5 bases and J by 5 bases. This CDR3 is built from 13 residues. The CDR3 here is CASSRTGWTEAFF. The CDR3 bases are TGTGCCAGCAGTCGGACAGGGTGGACTGAAGCTTTCTTT.

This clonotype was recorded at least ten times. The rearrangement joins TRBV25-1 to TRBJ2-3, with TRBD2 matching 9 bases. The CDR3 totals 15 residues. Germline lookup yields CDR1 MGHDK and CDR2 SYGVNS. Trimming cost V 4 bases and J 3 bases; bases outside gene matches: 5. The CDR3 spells CASSGRLAVTDTQYF. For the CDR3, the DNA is TGTGCCAGCAGTGGCCGACTAGCGGTTACAGATACGCAGTATTTT. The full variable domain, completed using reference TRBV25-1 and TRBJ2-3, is EADIYQTPRYLVIGTGKKITLECSQTMGHDKMYWYQQDPGMELHLIHYSYGVNSTEKGDLSSESTVSRIRTEHFPLTLESARPSHTSQYLCASSGRLAVTDTQYFGPGTRLTVL.

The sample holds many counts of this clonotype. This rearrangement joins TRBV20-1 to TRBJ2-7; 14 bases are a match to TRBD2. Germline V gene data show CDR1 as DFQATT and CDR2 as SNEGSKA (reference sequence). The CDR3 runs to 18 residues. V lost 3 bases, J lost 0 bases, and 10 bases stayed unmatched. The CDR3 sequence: CSARIYGTSGRASYEQYF. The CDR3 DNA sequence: TGCAGTGCTAGGATCTATGGGACTAGCGGGAGAGCCTCCTACGAGCAGTACTTC.